This T cell receptor (beta chain) emerged from a study of early T cells in non-severe SARS-CoV-2 infection. The CDR3 has 16 residues. Trimming left V 3 bases short and J 0 bases short, with 12 bases between. Germline-derived CDR1 and CDR2 are MNHEY and SVGAGI. Unique molecular identifiers were affixed to single, distinct cDNA molecules. In TCRdb, the 5' RACE reads were re-called with MiXCR into one record per CDR3 protein. The top ten hold over 3% of the sample, which has more than 45,000 distinct CDR3 sequences, 9.5% to 15% seen once. The gene calls are TRBV6-5 and TRBJ2-1; D possibly corresponds to TRBD2 (5 bases). This sequence was found in an adult who was a healthcare worker with PCR-confirmed SARS-CoV-2 infection or an uninfected control (not recorded which). The material sequenced was whole blood. CDR3 bases: TGTGCCAGCAGTTATAGTCCGGGGAACTCCTACAATGAGCAGTTCTTC. Translating it yields CASSYSPGNSYNEQFF.